Here is one T cell receptor (beta chain) with its context. Its antigen is not identified. This sample is part of a study of T cell responses to AZD1222 COVID-19 vaccine. Study-level findings and limits: Spike was spanned by vaccine-associated CD4 TCRs, with dominance at 160-218 and 743-854. Compared with day 0, the breadth and depth of the Spike-specific TCR repertoire rose significantly after two doses of AZD1222. Donors were mostly white British, more females; clonal diversity possibly underestimated. Repertoires were sampled only after the peak T cell response.

The CDR3 has 13 amino acids. CDR1 MNHEY and CDR2 SVGAGI come from the germline V gene. V lost 6 bases, J lost 1 base, and 9 bases lay in between. Sequencing was performed with immunoSEQ multiplex PCR; in TCRdb, only in-frame clones are kept and a portion is missing. The sample carries approximately 150,000 clones, 85% to 90% recorded once. The V gene is TRBV6-5, the J gene TRBJ1-1; no reliable D call. Sequencing used peripheral blood, obtained 28 days after the second AZD1222 dose. The sequence was obtained from an adult who received the AZD1222 COVID-19 vaccine. As DNA, the CDR3 is TGTGCCAGCAGCACCGGGAAGAACACTGAAGCTTTCTTT. This translates into CASSTGKNTEAFF.